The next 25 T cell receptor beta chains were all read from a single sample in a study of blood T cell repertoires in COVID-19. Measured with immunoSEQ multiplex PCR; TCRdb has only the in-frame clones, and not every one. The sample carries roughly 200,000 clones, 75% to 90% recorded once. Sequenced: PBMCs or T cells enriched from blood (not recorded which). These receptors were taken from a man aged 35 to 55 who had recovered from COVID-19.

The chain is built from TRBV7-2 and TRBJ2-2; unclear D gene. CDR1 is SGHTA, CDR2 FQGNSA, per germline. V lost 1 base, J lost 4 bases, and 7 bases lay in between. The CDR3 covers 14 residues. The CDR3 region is CASSLERLTGELFF. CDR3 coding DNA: TGTGCCAGCAGCTTAGAGAGACTCACCGGGGAGCTGTTTTTT. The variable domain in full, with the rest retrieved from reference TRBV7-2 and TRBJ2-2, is GAGVSQSPSNKVTEKGKDVELRCDPISGHTALYWYRQSLGQGLEFLIYFQGNSAPDKSGLPSDRFSAERTGGSVSTLTIQRTQQEDSAVYLCASSLERLTGELFFGEGSRLTVL.

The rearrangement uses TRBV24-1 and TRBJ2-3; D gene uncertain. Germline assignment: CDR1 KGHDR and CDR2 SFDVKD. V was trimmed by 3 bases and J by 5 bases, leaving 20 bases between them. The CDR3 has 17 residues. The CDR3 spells CATSDTGDLKNGDTQYF. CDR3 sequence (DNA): TGTGCCACCAGTGATACGGGTGATTTGAAGAATGGAGATACGCAGTATTTT.

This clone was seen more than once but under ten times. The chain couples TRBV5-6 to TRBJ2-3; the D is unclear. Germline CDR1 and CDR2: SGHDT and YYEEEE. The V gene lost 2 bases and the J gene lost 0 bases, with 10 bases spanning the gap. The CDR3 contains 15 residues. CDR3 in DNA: TGTGCCAGCAGCTTTCAGTTAACCAGCACAGATACGCAGTATTTT. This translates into CASSFQLTSTDTQYF. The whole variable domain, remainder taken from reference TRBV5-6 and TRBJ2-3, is DAGVTQSPTHLIKTRGQQVTLRCSPKSGHDTVSWYQQALGQGPQFIFQYYEEEERQRGNFPDRFSGHQFPNYSSELNVNALLLGDSALYLCASSFQLTSTDTQYFGPGTRLTVL.

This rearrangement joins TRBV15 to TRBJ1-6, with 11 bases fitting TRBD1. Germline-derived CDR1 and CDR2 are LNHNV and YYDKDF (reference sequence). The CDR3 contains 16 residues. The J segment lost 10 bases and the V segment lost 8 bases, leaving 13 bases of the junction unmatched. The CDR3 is CATSKTGTGGYSPLHF. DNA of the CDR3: TGTGCCACCTCCAAAACCGGGACAGGGGGTTACTCACCCCTCCACTTT.

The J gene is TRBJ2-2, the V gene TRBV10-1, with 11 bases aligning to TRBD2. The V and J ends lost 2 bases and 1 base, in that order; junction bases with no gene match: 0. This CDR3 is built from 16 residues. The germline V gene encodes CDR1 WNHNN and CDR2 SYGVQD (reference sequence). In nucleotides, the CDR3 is TGCGCCAGCAGTGAGCTAGCGGGAGGGAACACCGGGGAGCTGTTTTTT. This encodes CASSELAGGNTGELFF.

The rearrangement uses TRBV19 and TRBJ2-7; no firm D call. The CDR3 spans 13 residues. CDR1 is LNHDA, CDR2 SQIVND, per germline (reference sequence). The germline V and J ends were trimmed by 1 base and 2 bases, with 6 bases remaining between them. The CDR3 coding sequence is TGTGCCAGTAGTATAGGCGCGGCCTACGAGCAGTACTTC. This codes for CASSIGAAYEQYF.

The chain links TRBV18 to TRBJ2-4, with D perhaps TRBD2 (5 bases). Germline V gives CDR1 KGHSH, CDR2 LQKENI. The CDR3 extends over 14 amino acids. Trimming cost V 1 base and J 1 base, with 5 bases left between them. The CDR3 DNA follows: TGTGCCAGCTCACCACAGCGGGCCAAAAACATTCAGTACTTC. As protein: CASSPQRAKNIQYF.

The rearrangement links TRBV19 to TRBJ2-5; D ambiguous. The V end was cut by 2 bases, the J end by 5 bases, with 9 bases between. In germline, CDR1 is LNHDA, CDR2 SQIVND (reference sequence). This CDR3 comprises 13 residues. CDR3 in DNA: TGTGCCAGTAGTATACATCGCAGTGAGACCCAGTACTTC. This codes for CASSIHRSETQYF. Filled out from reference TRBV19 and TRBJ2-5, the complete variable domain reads DGGITQSPKYLFRKEGQNVTLSCEQNLNHDAMYWYRQDPGQGLRLIYYSQIVNDFQKGDIAEGYSVSREKKESFPLTVTSAQKNPTAFYLCASSIHRSETQYFGPGTRLLVL.

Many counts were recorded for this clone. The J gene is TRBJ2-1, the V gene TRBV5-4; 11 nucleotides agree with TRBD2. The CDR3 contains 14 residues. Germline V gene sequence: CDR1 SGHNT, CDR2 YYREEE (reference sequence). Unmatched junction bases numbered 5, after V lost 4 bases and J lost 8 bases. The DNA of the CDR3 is TGTGCCAGCAGCACTAGCGGGAGAATCGATGAGCAGTTCTTC. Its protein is CASSTSGRIDEQFF.

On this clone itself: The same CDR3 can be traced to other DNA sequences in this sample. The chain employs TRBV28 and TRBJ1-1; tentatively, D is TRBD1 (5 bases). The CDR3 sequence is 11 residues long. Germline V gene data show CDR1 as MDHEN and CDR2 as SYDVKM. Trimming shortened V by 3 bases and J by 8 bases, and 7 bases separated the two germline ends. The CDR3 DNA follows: TGTGCCAGCAGTTTGCGGGGGGAAGCTTTCTTT. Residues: CASSLRGEAFF.

This CDR3 reads CASSLRTVNTEAFF. CDR3 sequence (DNA): TGTGCCAGCAGCTTACGGACAGTGAACACTGAAGCTTTCTTT. The chain employs TRBV7-2 and TRBJ1-1, with TRBD1 as a possible D gene (6 bases). Germline V gene sequence: CDR1 SGHTA, CDR2 FQGNSA. The V end was cut by 2 bases, the J end by 0 bases, with 7 bases between. The CDR3 runs to 14 residues.

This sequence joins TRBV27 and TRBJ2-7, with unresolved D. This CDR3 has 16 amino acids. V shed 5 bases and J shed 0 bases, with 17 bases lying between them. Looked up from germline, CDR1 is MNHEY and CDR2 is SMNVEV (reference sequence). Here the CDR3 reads CASSPLVGVPSYEQYF. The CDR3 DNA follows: TGTGCCAGCAGTCCCCTAGTAGGCGTACCCTCCTACGAGCAGTACTTC.

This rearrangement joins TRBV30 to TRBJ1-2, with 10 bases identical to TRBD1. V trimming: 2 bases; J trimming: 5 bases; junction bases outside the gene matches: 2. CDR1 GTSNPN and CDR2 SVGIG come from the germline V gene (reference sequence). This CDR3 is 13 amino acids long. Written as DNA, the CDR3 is TGTGCCTGGAGTTGGACAGGGGGATATGGCTACACCTTC. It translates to CAWSWTGGYGYTF.

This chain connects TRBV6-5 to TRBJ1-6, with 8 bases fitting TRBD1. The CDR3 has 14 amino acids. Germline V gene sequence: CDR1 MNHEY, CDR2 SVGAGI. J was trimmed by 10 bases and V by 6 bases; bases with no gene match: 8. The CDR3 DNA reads TGTGCCAGCAGCTGGACAGGGCTTCGCTCACCCCTCCACTTT. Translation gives CASSWTGLRSPLHF.

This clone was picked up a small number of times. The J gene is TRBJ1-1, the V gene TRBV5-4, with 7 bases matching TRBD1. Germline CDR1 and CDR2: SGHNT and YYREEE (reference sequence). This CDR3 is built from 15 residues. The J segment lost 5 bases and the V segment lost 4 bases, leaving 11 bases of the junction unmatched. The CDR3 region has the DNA TGTGCCAGCAGCCAAAAAAACAGGGGTGATACTGAAGCTTTCTTT. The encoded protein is CASSQKNRGDTEAFF.

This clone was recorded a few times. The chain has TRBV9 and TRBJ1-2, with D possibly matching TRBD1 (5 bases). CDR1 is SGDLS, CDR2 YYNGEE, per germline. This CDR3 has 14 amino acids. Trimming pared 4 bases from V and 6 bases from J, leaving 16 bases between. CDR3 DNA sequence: TGTGCCAGCAGCCGGGGGGGAGCGGAGGATGGCTACACCTTC. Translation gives CASSRGGAEDGYTF.

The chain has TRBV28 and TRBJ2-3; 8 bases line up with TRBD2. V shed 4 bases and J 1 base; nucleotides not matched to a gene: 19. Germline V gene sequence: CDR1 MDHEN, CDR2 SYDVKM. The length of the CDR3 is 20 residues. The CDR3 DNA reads TGTGCCAGCAGTTCCCAGGTGGTAGCGGGACTCCCCGCGGGCACAGATACGCAGTATTTT. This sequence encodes CASSSQVVAGLPAGTDTQYF.

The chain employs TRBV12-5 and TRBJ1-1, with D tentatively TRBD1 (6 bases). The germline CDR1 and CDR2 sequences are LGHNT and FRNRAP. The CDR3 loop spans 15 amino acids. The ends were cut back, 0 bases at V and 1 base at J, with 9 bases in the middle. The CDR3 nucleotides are TGTGCTAGTGGTTTGGTACTGGGGGCGAACACTGAAGCTTTCTTT. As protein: CASGLVLGANTEAFF.

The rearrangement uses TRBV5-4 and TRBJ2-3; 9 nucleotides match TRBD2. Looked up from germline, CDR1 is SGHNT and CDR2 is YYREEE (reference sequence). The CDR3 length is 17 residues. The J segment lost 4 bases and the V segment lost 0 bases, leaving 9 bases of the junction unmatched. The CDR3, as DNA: TGTGCCAGCAGCTTGGCGAGTAGCGGGAGTATCGCAGATACGCAGTATTTT. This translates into CASSLASSGSIADTQYF.

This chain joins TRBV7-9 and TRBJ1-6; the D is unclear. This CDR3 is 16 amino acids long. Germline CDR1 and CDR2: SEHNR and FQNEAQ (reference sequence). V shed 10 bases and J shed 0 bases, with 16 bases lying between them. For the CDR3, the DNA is TGTGCCATACCGACGGAGGCGAGCTCCTATAATTCACCCCTCCACTTT. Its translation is CAIPTEASSYNSPLHF. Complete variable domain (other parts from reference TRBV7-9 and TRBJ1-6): DTGVSQNPRHKITKRGQNVTFRCDPISEHNRLYWYRQTLGQGPEFLTYFQNEAQLEKSRLLSDRFSAERPKGSFSTLEIQRTEQGDSAMYLCAIPTEASSYNSPLHFGNGTRLTVT.

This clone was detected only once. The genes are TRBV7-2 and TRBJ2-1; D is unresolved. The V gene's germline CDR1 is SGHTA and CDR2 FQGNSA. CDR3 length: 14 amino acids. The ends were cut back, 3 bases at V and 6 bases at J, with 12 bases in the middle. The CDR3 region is CASSFTGSPNEQFF. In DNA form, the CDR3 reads TGTGCCAGCAGCTTCACCGGGTCCCCCAATGAGCAGTTCTTC.

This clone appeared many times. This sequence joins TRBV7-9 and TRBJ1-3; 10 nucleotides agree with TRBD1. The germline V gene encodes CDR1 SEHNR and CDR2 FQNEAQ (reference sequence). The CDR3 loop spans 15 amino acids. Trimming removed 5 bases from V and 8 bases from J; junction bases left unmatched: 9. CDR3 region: CASSLTGGLRYTIYF. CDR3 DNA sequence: TGTGCCAGCAGCCTGACAGGGGGCCTTCGGTACACCATATATTTT.

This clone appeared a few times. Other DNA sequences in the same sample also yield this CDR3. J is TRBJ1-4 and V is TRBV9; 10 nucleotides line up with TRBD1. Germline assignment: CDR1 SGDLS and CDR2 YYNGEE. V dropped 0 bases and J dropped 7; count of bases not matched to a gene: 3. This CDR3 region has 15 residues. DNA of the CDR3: TGTGCCAGCAGCGTAGGGACAGGGGGAGGTGAAAAACTGTTTTTT. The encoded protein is CASSVGTGGGEKLFF.

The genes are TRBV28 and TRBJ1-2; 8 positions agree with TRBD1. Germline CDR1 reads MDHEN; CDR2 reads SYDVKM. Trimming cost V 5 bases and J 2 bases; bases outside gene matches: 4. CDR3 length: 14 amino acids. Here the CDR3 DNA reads TGTGCCAGCAGTACAGGGGGTTCAAACTATGGCTACACCTTC. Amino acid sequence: CASSTGGSNYGYTF.

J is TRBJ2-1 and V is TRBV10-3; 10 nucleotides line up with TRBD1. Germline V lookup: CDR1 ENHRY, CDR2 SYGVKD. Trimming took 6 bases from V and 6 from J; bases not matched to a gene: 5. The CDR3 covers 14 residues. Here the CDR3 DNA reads TGTGCCATCAGGGGACAGGGGCCCTCCAATGAGCAGTTCTTC. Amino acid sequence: CAIRGQGPSNEQFF.